These T cell receptor beta chains were read from a single sample in a study of blood T cell repertoires in COVID-19. The assay was immunoSEQ multiplex PCR, and TCRdb's table has in-frame clones only and misses some. The sample holds approximately 240,000 clones, 70% to 85% seen once. What was sequenced was peripheral blood. All receptors come from a woman older than 75 with active or convalescent COVID-19. CDR3s include the opening cysteine and the closing phenylalanine or tryptophan. A D gene is named only where the DNA matches it firmly. Expanded clones get a size class; other rows say once, few or many, or leave the size out.

v_call	d_call	j_call	clone_size	cdr3_nt	cdr3_aa
TRBV6-1	NA	TRBJ2-7	NA	TGTGCCAGCAGTGAAGCGAGGGACGAGCAGTACTTC	CASSEARDEQYF
TRBV18	TRBD1	TRBJ1-3	NA	TGTGCCAGCTCACCAGACAGGGAGAGCACCATATATTTT	CASSPDRESTIYF
TRBV5-1	TRBD1	TRBJ2-3	NA	TGCGCCAGCAGCCCGGGACAGAGCACAGATACGCAGTATTTT	CASSPGQSTDTQYF
TRBV4-2	TRBD2	TRBJ2-5	NA	TGTGCCAGCAGTCTAAGAGGACTAGAAGAGACCCAGTACTTC	CASSLRGLEETQYF
TRBV2	TRBD1	TRBJ1-1	NA	TGTGCCAGCCAAAGGGACTTGGTGACAGGGCCAGCTTTCTTT	CASQRDLVTGPAFF
TRBV19	TRBD1	TRBJ2-2	NA	TGTGCCAGTAGTATGGGACAGAGAAACACCGGGGAGCTGTTTTTT	CASSMGQRNTGELFF
TRBV19	NA	TRBJ1-2	NA	TGTGCCAGTACCAGAGACAGGCCCGGTTCGTCCTTACTTCACCTTTATGGCTACACCTTC	CASTRDRPGSSLLHLYGYTF
TRBV19	NA	TRBJ2-7	NA	TGTGCCAGTAGTGAACAGGGTTTCGGGGACTACGAGCAGTACTTC	CASSEQGFGDYEQYF
TRBV4-1	TRBD1	TRBJ2-7	NA	TGCGCCAGCAGCCACCCCAGGGGGCCCTACGAGCAGTACTTC	CASSHPRGPYEQYF
TRBV3-1/TRBV3-2	TRBD2	TRBJ2-4	NA	TGTGCCAGCAGCCCGGGAGGGCCACTCAAAAACATTCAGTACTTC	CASSPGGPLKNIQYF
TRBV7-9	NA	TRBJ2-3	NA	TGTGCCAGCAGCTTAGCGGGAGGCGGGTCGAGCACAGATACGCAGTATTTT	CASSLAGGGSSTDTQYF
TRBV5-1	NA	TRBJ2-2	NA	TGCGCCAGCAGCTTGACAGGGTTAGGGGAGCTGTTTTTT	CASSLTGLGELFF
TRBV10-2	TRBD1	TRBJ2-7	NA	TGCGCCAGCAGCGACGACAGGGGGCTAGGCTACGAGCAGTACTTC	CASSDDRGLGYEQYF
TRBV18	TRBD1	TRBJ1-1	once	TGTGCCAGCTCACCAGGTGGTCACACAGGGGCCTCGAACACTGAAGCTTTCTTT	CASSPGGHTGASNTEAFF
TRBV19	TRBD1	TRBJ1-5	NA	TGTGCCAGTAGGGACAGGGGCCCTAATCAGCCCCAGCATTTT	CASRDRGPNQPQHF
TRBV9	TRBD1	TRBJ1-4	NA	TGTGCCAGCGGCCGTTGGGACAGGGGGCAGTTGGGTGAAAAACTGTTTTTT	CASGRWDRGQLGEKLFF
TRBV20-1	NA	TRBJ1-1	NA	TGCAGTGCTAGTGGTGCAGTGAGGGCCACTGAAGCTTTCTTT	CSASGAVRATEAFF
TRBV29-1	NA	TRBJ1-1	NA	TGCAGCGTTGAAAGGGGCATGAACACTGAAGCTTTCTTT	CSVERGMNTEAFF
TRBV7-9	TRBD1	TRBJ1-2	NA	TGTGCCAGCAGCCCCGGGACAGTCTTTGGCTACACCTTC	CASSPGTVFGYTF
TRBV5-1	NA	TRBJ1-1	NA	TGCGCCAGCAGCTTCATGGAGGTGGTGAACACTGAAGCTTTCTTT	CASSFMEVVNTEAFF
TRBV11-3	TRBD1	TRBJ2-1	NA	TGTGCCAGCAGCCCAGCCGGGACAGGAAACAATGAGCAGTTCTTC	CASSPAGTGNNEQFF
TRBV7-2	TRBD1	TRBJ2-5	once	TGTGCCAGCAGCTTTGTAACAGGGGGCTTAGAGACCCAGTACTTC	CASSFVTGGLETQYF
TRBV3-1/TRBV3-2	NA	TRBJ2-1	NA	TGTGCCAGCAGCCAATTTAACGCGGGAAGCTCCTACAATGAGCAGTTCTTC	CASSQFNAGSSYNEQFF
TRBV5-1	TRBD2	TRBJ2-3	once	TGCGCCAGCAGCCTCCGGACTAGTGGCCGCACAGATACGCAGTATTTT	CASSLRTSGRTDTQYF
TRBV2	NA	TRBJ2-5	NA	TGTGCCAGCAGTGAAAGGGGCTGGTCTGGCGAGACTCAGTACTTC	CASSERGWSGETQYF
TRBV7-9	TRBD2	TRBJ2-2	NA	TGTGCCAGCAGTCCTCGCAGCGGGAGGGCCTCGTCCGGGGAGCTGTTTTTT	CASSPRSGRASSGELFF
TRBV30	NA	TRBJ1-1	once	TGTGCCTGGAGTGTAGCTGGGCCCAGGAACACTGAAGCTTTCTTT	CAWSVAGPRNTEAFF
TRBV6-6	NA	TRBJ2-1	NA	TGTGCCAGCACCGAAGGGGGTCGGTACAATGAGCAGTTCTTC	CASTEGGRYNEQFF
TRBV5-4	TRBD2	TRBJ2-2	NA	TGTGCCAGCAGCTGGGGGGGTAGAGCCGGGGAGCTGTTTTTT	CASSWGGRAGELFF
TRBV6-2/TRBV6-3	TRBD1	TRBJ2-4	NA	TGTGCCAGCAGTTACCCAACCTCGGGACAGGGGAAAAACATTCAGTACTTC	CASSYPTSGQGKNIQYF
TRBV5-1	TRBD1	TRBJ2-7	NA	TGCGCCAGCAGCTTGTCACAGGGGGCTTTCTACGAGCAGTACTTC	CASSLSQGAFYEQYF
TRBV19	TRBD1	TRBJ2-7	NA	TGTGCCAGTAGTCGAGGGAACAGGGGTTTCGAGCAGTACTTC	CASSRGNRGFEQYF
TRBV7-9	TRBD2	TRBJ2-1	NA	TGTGCCAGCAGCCCACCCCTTCGTGGCGGGAGGGCCGGTGAGCAGTTCTTC	CASSPPLRGGRAGEQFF
TRBV6-4	NA	TRBJ1-2	NA	TGTGCCAGTGGACAGTATGGCTACACCTTC	CASGQYGYTF
TRBV2	NA	TRBJ2-1	NA	TGTGCCAGCAGTGATGATGACAGCTCCTACAATGAGCAGTTCTTC	CASSDDDSSYNEQFF
TRBV14	NA	TRBJ1-2	NA	TGTGCCAGCAGCCACCGGGATATATCAGGATATGGCTACACCTTC	CASSHRDISGYGYTF
TRBV5-1	TRBD1	TRBJ1-1	NA	TGCGCCAGCAGCCCTCGACAGGGGGCGACGGCGCCTGAAGCTTTCTTT	CASSPRQGATAPEAFF
TRBV3-1/TRBV3-2	NA	TRBJ2-7	NA	TGTGCCAGCAGCCAAGATCCTTTCGGGGGAATGGAGCAGTACTTC	CASSQDPFGGMEQYF
TRBV21-1	NA	TRBJ1-2	NA	TGTGCCAGCAGCAAAGTGCGGGGGTGGGTAGGCTATGGCTACACCTTC	CASSKVRGWVGYGYTF
TRBV4-1	NA	TRBJ1-4	few	TGCGCCAGCAGCCAAGATGGGGGGATTAGTTTTGAAAAACTGTTTTTT	CASSQDGGISFEKLFF
TRBV5-5	NA	TRBJ2-4	few	TGTGCCAGCAGCGGGCTAGCCAAAAACATTCAGTACTTC	CASSGLAKNIQYF
TRBV7-9	NA	TRBJ1-6	few	TGTGCCAGCAGCTTAGGCGGGGGCGCAACCTCACCCCTCCACTTT	CASSLGGGATSPLHF
TRBV7-8	NA	TRBJ1-6	NA	TGTGCCAGCAGCTTATCATGGCAGGGAAATTCACCCCTCCACTTT	CASSLSWQGNSPLHF
TRBV5-4	TRBD1	TRBJ2-1	NA	TGTGCCAGCAGCTTCGACCTCAGGGGGCGCTCCTACAATGAGCAGTTCTTC	CASSFDLRGRSYNEQFF
TRBV12-3/TRBV12-4	NA	TRBJ1-1	NA	TGTGCCAGCAGCGGGGGACTGGGCACTGAAGCTTTCTTT	CASSGGLGTEAFF
TRBV3-1/TRBV3-2	TRBD1	TRBJ1-6	NA	TGTGCCAGCAGGGACAGGACATGGGATTCACCCCTCCACTTT	CASRDRTWDSPLHF
TRBV6-5	TRBD1	TRBJ2-7	NA	TGTGCCAGCAGTTTAGGGACAGGGGCCTCCTACGAGCAGTACTTC	CASSLGTGASYEQYF
TRBV11-2	TRBD2	TRBJ2-2	NA	TGTGCCAGCAGTGGGAGCGGGGGGGCTTACACCGGGGAGCTGTTTTTT	CASSGSGGAYTGELFF
TRBV5-1	TRBD2	TRBJ2-7	NA	TGCGCCAGCAGCTTGGATCAAGGACTAGCGCACGAGCAGTACTTC	CASSLDQGLAHEQYF
TRBV5-1	NA	TRBJ1-5	NA	TGCGCCAGCAGCTTGGAGGGGTCTCGAGGCAATCAGCCCCAGCATTTT	CASSLEGSRGNQPQHF
TRBV20-1	NA	TRBJ2-4	NA	TGCAGTGCTAGTCGAGGGACTGAAAACATTCAGTACTTC	CSASRGTENIQYF
TRBV5-4	TRBD2	TRBJ2-3	NA	TGTGCCAGCAGCCGGACTAGCGGGGGGGCATTAGATACGCAGTATTTT	CASSRTSGGALDTQYF
TRBV14	TRBD2	TRBJ2-7	NA	TGTGCCAGCAGCCAAGGCTGGACTAGCGGGGAGCAGTACTTC	CASSQGWTSGEQYF
TRBV7-9	NA	TRBJ2-6	NA	TGTGCCAGCAGATCGTCGGGGTCTCGAGGTGGGGCCAACGTCCTGACTTTC	CASRSSGSRGGANVLTF
TRBV7-2	NA	TRBJ2-3	NA	TGTGCCAGCAGCTTAACGCAGGGCCTTCGCACAGATACGCAGTATTTT	CASSLTQGLRTDTQYF
TRBV19	NA	TRBJ1-5	NA	TGTGCCAGTAGGGGCGGGGCGGGACCGAGCAATCAGCCCCAGCATTTT	CASRGGAGPSNQPQHF
TRBV6-1	NA	TRBJ1-3	NA	TGTGCCAGCAGTGAAGCGCTGAGTTACTCTGGAAACACCATATATTTT	CASSEALSYSGNTIYF
TRBV5-1	NA	TRBJ1-6	NA	TGCGCCAGCAGCTTGGTTTCAGCGGTTTTAACCTATAATTCACCCCTCCACTTT	CASSLVSAVLTYNSPLHF